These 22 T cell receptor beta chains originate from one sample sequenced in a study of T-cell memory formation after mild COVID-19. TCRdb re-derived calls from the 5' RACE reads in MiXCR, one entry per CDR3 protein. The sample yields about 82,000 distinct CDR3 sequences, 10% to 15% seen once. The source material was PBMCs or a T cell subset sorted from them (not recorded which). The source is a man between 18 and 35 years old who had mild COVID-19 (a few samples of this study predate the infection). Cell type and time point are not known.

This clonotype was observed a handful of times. In DNA, the CDR3 is TGTGCCAGCAGCTTTGGGCGGGGGTACCAAGAGACCCAGTACTTC. Encoded protein: CASSFGRGYQETQYF. The rearrangement joins TRBV7-8 to TRBJ2-5; TRBD2 matches 7 bases. Germline CDR1 SGHVS, CDR2 FQNEAQ. This CDR3 is built from 15 residues. Trimming at V came to 3 bases and at J to 0 bases, leaving 4 bases not matched to a gene.

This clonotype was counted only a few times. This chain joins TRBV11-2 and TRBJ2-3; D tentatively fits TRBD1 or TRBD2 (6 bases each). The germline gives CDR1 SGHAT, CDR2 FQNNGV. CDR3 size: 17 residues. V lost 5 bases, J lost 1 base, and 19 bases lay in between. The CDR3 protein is CASSRQERAIGTDTQYF. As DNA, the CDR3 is TGTGCCAGCAGCCGACAGGAGCGGGCTATTGGCACAGATACGCAGTATTTT.

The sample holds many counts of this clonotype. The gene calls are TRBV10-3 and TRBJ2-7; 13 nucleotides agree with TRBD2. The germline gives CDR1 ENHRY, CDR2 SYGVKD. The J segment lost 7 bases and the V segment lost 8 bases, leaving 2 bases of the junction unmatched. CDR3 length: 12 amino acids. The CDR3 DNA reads TGTGCCATCGGACTAGCGGGGGTGGAGCAGTACTTC. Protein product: CAIGLAGVEQYF.

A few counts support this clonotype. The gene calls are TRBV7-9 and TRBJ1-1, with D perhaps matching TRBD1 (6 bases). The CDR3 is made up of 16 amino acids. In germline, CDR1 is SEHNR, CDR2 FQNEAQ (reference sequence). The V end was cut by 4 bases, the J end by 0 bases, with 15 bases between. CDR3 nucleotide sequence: TGTGCCAGCAGCTCCCTACGCGGGGACATGAACACTGAAGCTTTCTTT. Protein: CASSSLRGDMNTEAFF. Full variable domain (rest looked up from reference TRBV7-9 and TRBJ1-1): DTGVSQNPRHKITKRGQNVTFRCDPISEHNRLYWYRQTLGQGPEFLTYFQNEAQLEKSRLLSDRFSAERPKGSFSTLEIQRTEQGDSAMYLCASSSLRGDMNTEAFFGQGTRLTVV.

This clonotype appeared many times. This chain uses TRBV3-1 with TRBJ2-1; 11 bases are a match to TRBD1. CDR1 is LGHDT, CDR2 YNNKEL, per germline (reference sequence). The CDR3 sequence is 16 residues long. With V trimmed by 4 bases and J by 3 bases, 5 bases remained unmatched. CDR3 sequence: CASSLMDRGLYNEQFF. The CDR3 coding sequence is TGTGCCAGCAGCCTAATGGACAGGGGGCTCTACAATGAGCAGTTCTTC.

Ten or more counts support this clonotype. CDR3 amino acids: CASSPFGELNTGELFF. Written as DNA, the CDR3 is TGTGCCAGCAGCCCCTTCGGGGAGCTGAACACCGGGGAGCTGTTTTTT. The chain joins TRBV7-3 to TRBJ2-2; TRBD2 is a possible D gene (5 bases). Germline CDR1 SGHTA, CDR2 FQGTGA. The CDR3 contains 16 residues. The V and J ends lost 5 bases and 1 base respectively, with 14 bases between them.

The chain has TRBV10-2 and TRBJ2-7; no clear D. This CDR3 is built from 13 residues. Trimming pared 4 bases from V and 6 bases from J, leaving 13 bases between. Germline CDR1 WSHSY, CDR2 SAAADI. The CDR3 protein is CASSGQWVGEQYF. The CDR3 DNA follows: TGCGCCAGCAGTGGTCAGTGGGTAGGCGAGCAGTACTTC.

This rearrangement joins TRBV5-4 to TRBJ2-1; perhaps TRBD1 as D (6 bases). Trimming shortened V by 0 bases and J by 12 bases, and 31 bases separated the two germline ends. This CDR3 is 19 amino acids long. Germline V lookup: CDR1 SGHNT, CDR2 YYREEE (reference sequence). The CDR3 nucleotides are TGTGCCAGCAGCTTGGTCCCAGGGGCCTATCTTACCGGATCGGTGGGGCAGTTCTTC. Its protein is CASSLVPGAYLTGSVGQFF.

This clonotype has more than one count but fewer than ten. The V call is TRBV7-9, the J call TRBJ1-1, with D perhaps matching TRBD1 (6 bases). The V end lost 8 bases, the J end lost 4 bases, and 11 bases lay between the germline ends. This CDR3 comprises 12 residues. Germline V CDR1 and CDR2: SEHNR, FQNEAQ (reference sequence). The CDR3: CASSAGATEAFF. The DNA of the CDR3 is TGTGCCAGCTCTGCGGGGGCCACTGAAGCTTTCTTT.

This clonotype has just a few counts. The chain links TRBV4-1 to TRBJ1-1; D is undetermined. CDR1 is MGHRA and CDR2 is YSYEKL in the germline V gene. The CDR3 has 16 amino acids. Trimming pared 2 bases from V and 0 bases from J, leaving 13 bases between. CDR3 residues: CASSQQMTELNTEAFF. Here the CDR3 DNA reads TGCGCCAGCAGCCAACAGATGACCGAGCTGAACACTGAAGCTTTCTTT.

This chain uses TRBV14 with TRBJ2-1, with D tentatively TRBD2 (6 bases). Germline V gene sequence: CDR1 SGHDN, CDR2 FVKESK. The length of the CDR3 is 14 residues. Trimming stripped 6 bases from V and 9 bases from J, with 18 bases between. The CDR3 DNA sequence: TGTGCCAGCAGACGACCAGGACCCGGGGGTGAGCAGTTCTTC. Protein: CASRRPGPGGEQFF.

The DNA for the CDR3 is TGTGCCAGCAGTTACTCGAAAGTCCCGGGGGTCCAAGAGACCCAGTACTTC. Translation: CASSYSKVPGVQETQYF. The rearrangement links TRBV6-5 to TRBJ2-5, with D possibly matching TRBD2 (6 bases). The germline gives CDR1 MNHEY, CDR2 SVGAGI. Trimming removed 0 bases at V and 1 base at J, with 15 bases between. The CDR3 totals 17 residues.

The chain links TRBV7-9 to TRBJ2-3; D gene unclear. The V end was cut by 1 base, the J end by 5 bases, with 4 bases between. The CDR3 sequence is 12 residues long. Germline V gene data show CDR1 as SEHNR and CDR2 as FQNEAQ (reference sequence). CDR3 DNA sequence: TGTGCCAGCAGCTTAGTCGTAGATACGCAGTATTTT. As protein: CASSLVVDTQYF.

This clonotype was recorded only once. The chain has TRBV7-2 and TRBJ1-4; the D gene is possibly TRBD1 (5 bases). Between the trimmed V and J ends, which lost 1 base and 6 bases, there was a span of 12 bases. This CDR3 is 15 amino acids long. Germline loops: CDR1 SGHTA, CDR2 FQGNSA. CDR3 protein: CASSLDVRAYEKLFF. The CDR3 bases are TGTGCCAGCAGCTTAGATGTCAGGGCCTATGAAAAACTGTTTTTT.

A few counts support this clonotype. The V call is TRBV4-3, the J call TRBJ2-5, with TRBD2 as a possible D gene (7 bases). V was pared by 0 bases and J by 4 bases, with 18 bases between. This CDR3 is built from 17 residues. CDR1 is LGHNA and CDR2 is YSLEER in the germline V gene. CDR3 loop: CASSQDWSGGLTETQYF. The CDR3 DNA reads TGCGCCAGCAGCCAAGATTGGTCGGGGGGCCTAACAGAGACCCAGTACTTC.

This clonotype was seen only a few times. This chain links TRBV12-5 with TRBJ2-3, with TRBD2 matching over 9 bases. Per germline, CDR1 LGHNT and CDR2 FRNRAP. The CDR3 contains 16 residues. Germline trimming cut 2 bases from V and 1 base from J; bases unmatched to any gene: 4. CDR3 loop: CASGLSGGLGTDTQYF. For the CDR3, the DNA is TGTGCTAGTGGTTTGAGCGGGGGGCTGGGCACAGATACGCAGTATTTT.

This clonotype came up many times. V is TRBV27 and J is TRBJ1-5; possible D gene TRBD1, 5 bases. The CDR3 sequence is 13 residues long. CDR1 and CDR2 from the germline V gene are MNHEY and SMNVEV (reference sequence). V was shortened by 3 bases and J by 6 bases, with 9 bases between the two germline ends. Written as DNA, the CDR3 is TGTGCCAGCAGTTTGTCCGGGGCTCAGCCCCAGCATTTT. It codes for CASSLSGAQPQHF.

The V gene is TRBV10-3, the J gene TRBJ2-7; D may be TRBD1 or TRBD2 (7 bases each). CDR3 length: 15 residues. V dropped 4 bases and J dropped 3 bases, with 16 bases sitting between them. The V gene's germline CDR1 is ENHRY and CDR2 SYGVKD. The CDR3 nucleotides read TGTGCCATCAGTGGCGGGGAGGGGACAGTCTACGAGCAGTACTTC. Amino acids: CAISGGEGTVYEQYF.

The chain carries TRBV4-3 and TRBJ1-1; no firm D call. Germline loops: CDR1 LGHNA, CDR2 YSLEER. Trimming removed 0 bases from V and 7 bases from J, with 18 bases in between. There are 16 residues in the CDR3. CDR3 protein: CASSQENDFSGGEAFF. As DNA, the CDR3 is TGCGCCAGCAGCCAAGAGAATGACTTTTCGGGAGGTGAAGCTTTCTTT.

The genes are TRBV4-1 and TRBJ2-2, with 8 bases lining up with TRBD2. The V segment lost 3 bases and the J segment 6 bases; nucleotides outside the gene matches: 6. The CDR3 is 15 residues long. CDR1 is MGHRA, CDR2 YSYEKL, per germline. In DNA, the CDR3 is TGCGCCAGCAGCCATCCCCTGACTAGCGCCGGGGAGCTGTTTTTT. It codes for CASSHPLTSAGELFF.

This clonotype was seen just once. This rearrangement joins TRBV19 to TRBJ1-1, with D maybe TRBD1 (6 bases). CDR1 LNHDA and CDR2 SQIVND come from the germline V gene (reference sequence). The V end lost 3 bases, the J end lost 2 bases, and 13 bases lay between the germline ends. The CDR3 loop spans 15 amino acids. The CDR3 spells CASSMGGWGNTEAFF. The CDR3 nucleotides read TGTGCCAGTAGTATGGGGGGCTGGGGCAACACTGAAGCTTTCTTT. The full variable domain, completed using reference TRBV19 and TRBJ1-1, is DGGITQSPKYLFRKEGQNVTLSCEQNLNHDAMYWYRQDPGQGLRLIYYSQIVNDFQKGDIAEGYSVSREKKESFPLTVTSAQKNPTAFYLCASSMGGWGNTEAFFGQGTRLTVV.

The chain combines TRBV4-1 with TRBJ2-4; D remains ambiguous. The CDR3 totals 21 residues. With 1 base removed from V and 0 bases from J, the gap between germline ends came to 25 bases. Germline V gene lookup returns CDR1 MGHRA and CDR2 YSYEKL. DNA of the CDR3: TGCGCCAGCAGCCAAGGGTTTCTTGCGTCCAGGCCAAAGGTAGCCAAAAACATTCAGTACTTC. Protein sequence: CASSQGFLASRPKVAKNIQYF.